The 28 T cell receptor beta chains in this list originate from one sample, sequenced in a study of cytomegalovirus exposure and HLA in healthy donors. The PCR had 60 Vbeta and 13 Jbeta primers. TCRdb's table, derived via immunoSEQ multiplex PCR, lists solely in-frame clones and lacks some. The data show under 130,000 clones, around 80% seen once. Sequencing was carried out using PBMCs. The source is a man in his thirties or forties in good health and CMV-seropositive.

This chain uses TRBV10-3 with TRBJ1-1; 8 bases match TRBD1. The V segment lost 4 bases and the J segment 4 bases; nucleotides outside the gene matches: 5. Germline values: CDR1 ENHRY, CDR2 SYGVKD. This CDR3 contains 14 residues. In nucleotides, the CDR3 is TGTGCCATCAGTGGCGTAGACAGGGGCACTGAAGCTTTCTTT. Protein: CAISGVDRGTEAFF.

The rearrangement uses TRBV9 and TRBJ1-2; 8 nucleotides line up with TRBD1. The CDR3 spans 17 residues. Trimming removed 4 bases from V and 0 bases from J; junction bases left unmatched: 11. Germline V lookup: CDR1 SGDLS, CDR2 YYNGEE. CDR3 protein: CASSPEGRGLTNYGYTF. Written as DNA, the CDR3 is TGTGCCAGCAGCCCAGAGGGCAGGGGGCTCACTAACTATGGCTACACCTTC.

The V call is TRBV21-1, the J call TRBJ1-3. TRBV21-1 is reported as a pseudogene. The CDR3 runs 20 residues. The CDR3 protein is CASSRRNPGREQGTGNTIYF. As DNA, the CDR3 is TGTGCCAGCAGCAGAAGAAACCCGGGACGGGAGCAAGGGACTGGAAACACCATATATTTT.

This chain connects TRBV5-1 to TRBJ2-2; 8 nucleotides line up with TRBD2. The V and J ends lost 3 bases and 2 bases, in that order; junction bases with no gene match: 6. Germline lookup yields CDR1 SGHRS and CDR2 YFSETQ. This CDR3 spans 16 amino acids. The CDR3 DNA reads TGCGCCAGCAGCTCGGGGGGGTCGGTAAACACCGGGGAGCTGTTTTTT. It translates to CASSSGGSVNTGELFF.

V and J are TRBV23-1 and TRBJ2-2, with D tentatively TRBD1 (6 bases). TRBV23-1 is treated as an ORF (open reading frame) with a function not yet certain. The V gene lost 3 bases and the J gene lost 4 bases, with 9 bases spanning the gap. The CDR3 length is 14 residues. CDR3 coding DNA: TGCGCCAGCAGTCAGGTGGACAGCACCGGGGAGCTGTTTTTT. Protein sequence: CASSQVDSTGELFF.

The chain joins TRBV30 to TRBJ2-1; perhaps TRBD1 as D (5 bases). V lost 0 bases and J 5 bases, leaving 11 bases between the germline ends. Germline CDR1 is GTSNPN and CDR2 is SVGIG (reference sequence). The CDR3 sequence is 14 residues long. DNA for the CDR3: TGTGCCTGGAGTGTACCCGACAGAAACAATGAGCAGTTCTTC. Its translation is CAWSVPDRNNEQFF.

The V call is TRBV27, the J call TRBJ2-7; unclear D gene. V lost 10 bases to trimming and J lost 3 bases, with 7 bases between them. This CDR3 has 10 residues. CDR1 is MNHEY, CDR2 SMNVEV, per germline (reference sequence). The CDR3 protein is CATDFYEQYF. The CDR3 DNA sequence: TGTGCCACCGACTTCTACGAGCAGTACTTC.

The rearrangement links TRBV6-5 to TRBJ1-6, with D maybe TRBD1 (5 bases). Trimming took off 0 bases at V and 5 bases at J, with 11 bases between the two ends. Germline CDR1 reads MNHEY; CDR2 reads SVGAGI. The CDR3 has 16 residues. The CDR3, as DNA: TGTGCCAGCAGTTACTCGGGGAGGGGTAATAATTCACCCCTCCACTTT. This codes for CASSYSGRGNNSPLHF.

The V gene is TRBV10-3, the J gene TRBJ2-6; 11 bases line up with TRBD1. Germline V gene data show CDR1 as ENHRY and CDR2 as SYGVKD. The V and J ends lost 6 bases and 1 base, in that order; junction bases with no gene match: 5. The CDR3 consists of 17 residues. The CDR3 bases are TGTGCCATCAGATCCGGGGACAGGGGGTCTGGGGCCAACGTCCTGACTTTC. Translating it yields CAIRSGDRGSGANVLTF.

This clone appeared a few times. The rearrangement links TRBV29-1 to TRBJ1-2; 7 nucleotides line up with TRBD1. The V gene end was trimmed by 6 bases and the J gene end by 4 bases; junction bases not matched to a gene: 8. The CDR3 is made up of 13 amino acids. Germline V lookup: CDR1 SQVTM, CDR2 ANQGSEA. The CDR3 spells CSVGVGGGYGYTF. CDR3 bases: TGCAGCGTGGGAGTAGGGGGCGGCTATGGCTACACCTTC. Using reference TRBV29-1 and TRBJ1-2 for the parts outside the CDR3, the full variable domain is SAVISQKPSRDICQRGTSLTIQCQVDSQVTMMFWYRQQPGQSLTLIATANQGSEATYESGFVIDKFPISRPNLTFSTLTVSNMSPEDSSIYLCSVGVGGGYGYTFGSGTRLTVV.

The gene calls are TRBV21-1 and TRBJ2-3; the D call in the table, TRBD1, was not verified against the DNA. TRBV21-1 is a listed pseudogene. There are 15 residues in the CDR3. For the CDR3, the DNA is TGTGCCAGCAGCAAACCGCAGGGGGATCCAGATACGCAGTATTTT. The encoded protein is CASSKPQGDPDTQYF.

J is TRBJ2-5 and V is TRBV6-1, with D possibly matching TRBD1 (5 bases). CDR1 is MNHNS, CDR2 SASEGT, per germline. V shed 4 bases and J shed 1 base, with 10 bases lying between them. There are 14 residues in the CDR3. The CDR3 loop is CASSGGLLQETQYF. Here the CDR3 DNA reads TGTGCCAGCAGTGGGGGCCTTCTCCAAGAGACCCAGTACTTC.

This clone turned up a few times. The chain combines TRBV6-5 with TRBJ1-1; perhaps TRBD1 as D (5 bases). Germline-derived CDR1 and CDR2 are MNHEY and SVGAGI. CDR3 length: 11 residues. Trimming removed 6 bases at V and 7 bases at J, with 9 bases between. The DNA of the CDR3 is TGTGCCAGCAGCACTGACAGTGAAGCTTTCTTT. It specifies CASSTDSEAFF.

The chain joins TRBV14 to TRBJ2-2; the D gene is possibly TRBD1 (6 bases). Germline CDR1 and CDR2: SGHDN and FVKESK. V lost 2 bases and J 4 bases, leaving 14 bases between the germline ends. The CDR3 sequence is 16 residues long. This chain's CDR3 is CASSQKQGLFTGELFF. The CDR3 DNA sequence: TGTGCCAGCAGCCAAAAACAGGGTTTGTTCACCGGGGAGCTGTTTTTT. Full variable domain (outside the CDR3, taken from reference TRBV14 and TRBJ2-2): EAGVTQFPSHSVIEKGQTVTLRCDPISGHDNLYWYRRVMGKEIKFLLHFVKESKQDESGMPNNRFLAERTGGTYSTLKVQPAELEDSGVYFCASSQKQGLFTGELFFGEGSRLTVL.

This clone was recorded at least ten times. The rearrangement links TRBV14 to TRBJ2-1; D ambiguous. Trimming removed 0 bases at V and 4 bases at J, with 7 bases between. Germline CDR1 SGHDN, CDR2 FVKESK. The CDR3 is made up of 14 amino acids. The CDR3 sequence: CASSQDAAYNEQFF. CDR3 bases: TGTGCCAGCAGCCAAGACGCGGCTTACAATGAGCAGTTCTTC.

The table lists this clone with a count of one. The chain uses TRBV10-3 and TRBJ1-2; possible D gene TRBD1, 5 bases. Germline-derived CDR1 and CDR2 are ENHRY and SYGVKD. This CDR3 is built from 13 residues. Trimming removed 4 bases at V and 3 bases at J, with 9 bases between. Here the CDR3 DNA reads TGTGCCATCAGTGGGGAAGGGGACTATGGCTACACCTTC. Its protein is CAISGEGDYGYTF.

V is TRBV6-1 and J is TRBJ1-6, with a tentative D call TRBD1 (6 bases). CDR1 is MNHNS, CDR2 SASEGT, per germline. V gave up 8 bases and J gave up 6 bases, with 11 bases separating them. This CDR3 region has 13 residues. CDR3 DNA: TGTGCCAGCTACAGGGTCGGTAATTCACCCCTCCACTTT. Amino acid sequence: CASYRVGNSPLHF.

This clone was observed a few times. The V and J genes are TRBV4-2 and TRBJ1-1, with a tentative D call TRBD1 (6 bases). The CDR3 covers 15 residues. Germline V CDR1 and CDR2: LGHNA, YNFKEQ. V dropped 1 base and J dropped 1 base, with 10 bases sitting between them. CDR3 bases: TGTGCCAGCAGCCAAGGACAGGCGACGAACACTGAAGCTTTCTTT. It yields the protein CASSQGQATNTEAFF.

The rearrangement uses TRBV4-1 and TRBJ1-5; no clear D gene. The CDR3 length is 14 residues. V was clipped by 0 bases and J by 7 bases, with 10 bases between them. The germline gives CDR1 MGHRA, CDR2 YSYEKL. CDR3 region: CASSQDPAGQPQHF. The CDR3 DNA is TGCGCCAGCAGCCAAGATCCGGCGGGCCAGCCCCAGCATTTT.

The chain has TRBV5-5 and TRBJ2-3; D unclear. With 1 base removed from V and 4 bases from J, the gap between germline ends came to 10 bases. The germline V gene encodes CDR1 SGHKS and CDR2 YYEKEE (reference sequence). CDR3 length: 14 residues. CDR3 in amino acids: CASSLLPEADTQYF. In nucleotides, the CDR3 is TGTGCCAGCAGCTTGTTACCAGAGGCAGATACGCAGTATTTT.

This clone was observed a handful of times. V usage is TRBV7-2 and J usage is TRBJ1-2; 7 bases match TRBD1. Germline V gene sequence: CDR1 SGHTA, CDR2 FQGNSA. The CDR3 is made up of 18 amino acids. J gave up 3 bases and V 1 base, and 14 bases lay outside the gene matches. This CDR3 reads CASSLGPPDRLSYYGYTF. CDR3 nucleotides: TGTGCCAGCAGCTTAGGCCCCCCGGACAGGCTCTCTTACTATGGCTACACCTTC.

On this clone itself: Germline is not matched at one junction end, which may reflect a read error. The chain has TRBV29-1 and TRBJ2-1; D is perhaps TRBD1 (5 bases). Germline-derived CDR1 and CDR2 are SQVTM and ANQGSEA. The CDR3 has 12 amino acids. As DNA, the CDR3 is TGCAGCGTTGTCAGGGCGTACAATGGGCAGTTCTTC. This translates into CSVVRAYNGQFF.

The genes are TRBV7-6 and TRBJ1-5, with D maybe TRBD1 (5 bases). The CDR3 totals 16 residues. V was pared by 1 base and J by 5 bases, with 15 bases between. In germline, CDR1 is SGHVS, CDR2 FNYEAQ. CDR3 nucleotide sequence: TGTGCCAGCAGCTTAGGAATCAGGGAACCGGATCAGCCCCAGCATTTT. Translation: CASSLGIREPDQPQHF.

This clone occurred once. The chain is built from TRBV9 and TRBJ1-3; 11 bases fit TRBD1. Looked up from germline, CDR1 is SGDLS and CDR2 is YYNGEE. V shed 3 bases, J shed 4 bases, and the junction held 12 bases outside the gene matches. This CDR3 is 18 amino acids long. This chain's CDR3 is CASSAFFGQGASGNTIYF. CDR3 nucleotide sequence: TGTGCCAGCAGCGCCTTCTTTGGACAGGGGGCGTCAGGAAACACCATATATTTT.

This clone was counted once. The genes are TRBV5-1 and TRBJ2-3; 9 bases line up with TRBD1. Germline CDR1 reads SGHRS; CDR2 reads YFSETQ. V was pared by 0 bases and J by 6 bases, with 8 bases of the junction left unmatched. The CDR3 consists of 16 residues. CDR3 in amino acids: CASSLERTGAPDTQYF. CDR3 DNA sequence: TGCGCCAGCAGCTTGGAACGGACAGGGGCGCCGGATACGCAGTATTTT.

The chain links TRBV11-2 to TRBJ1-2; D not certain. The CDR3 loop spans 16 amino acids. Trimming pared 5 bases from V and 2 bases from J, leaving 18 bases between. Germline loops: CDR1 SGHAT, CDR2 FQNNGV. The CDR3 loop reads CASSAPPGDRNYGYTF. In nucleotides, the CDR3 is TGTGCCAGCAGCGCCCCGCCGGGTGACCGGAACTATGGCTACACCTTC. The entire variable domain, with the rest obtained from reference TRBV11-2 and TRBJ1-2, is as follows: EAGVAQSPRYKIIEKRQSVAFWCNPISGHATLYWYQQILGQGPKLLIQFQNNGVVDDSQLPKDRFSAERLKGVDSTLKIQPAKLEDSAVYLCASSAPPGDRNYGYTFGSGTRLTVV.

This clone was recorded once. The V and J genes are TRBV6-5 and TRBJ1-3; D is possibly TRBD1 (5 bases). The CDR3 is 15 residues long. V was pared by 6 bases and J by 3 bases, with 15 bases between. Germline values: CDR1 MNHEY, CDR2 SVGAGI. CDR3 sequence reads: CASRSGSTYGNTIYF. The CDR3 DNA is TGTGCCAGCAGGTCAGGGTCGACTTATGGAAACACCATATATTTT.

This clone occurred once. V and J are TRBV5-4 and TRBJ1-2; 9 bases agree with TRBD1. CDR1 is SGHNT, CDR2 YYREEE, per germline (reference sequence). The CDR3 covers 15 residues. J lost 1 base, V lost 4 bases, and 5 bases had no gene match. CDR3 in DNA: TGTGCCAGCAGCCCCGGGACAGGGATTAACTATGGCTACACCTTC. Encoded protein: CASSPGTGINYGYTF.